This T cell receptor (beta chain) was documented in a study of CD8+ T cells in alopecia areata. Study-level information: Treated individuals took tofacitinib by mouth, 5 to 10 mg twice daily. Study-level results: Sequencing of scalp tissue also captures the resident alphabeta T cells of normal skin. Mouse data revealed clearer TCR sharing than patient data did, a gap possibly tied to HLA.

Sequencing relied on a cDNA template that was reverse transcribed from extracted RNA. Clones were read by immunoSEQ multiplex PCR, and TCRdb kept only the in-frame ones, dropping some. Of approximately 7,800 clones listed, about 65% are singletons. Alopecia areata patients provided lesional scalp punch biopsies and peripheral blood. This clone was counted a few times. Its antigen is not known. Germline V CDR1 and CDR2: MDHEN, SYDVKM. The V and J ends lost 2 bases and 8 bases, in that order; junction bases with no gene match: 4. This CDR3 region has 13 residues. This chain uses TRBV28 with TRBJ1-2, with 8 bases aligning to TRBD1. Sequenced material: skin, taken at week 0. The clonotype originates from a human donor with alopecia areata. The CDR3 loop is CASSLIRGLGYTF. The CDR3 DNA reads TGTGCCAGCAGTTTAATCAGGGGGCTCGGCTACACCTTC.